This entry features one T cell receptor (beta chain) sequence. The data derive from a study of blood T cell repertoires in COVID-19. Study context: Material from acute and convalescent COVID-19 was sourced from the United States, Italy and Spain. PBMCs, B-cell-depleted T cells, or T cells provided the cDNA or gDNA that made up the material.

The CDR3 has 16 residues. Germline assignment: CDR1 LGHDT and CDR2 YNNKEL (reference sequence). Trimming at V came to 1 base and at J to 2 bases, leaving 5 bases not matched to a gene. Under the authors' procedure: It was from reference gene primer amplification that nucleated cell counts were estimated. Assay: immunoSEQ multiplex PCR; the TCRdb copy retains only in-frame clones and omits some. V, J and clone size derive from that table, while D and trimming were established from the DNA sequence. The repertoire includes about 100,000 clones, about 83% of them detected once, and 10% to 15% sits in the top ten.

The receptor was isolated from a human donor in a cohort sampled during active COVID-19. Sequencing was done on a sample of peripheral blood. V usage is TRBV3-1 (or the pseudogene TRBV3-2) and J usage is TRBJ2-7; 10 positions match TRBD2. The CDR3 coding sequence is TGTGCCAGCAGCCAAGTTCGAGCGGGGGGGACCTACGAGCAGTACTTC. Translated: CASSQVRAGGTYEQYF.